These 25 T cell receptor beta chains originate from one sample sequenced in a study of cytomegalovirus exposure and HLA in healthy donors. The PCR was carried out with 60 Vbeta primers and 13 Jbeta primers. The table came from immunoSEQ multiplex PCR; TCRdb's copy has only in-frame clones and leaves some out. In the table there are 100,000 to 150,000 clones, nearly 80% of which are singletons. The sample comprised PBMCs. These receptors all come from a woman in her thirties or forties in good health and CMV-seronegative.

The chain's CDR3 is CASSFRGNPGEQFF. The CDR3 nucleotides are TGTGCCAGCAGTTTCCGCGGGAACCCTGGTGAGCAGTTCTTC. This rearrangement joins TRBV2 to TRBJ2-1, with D tentatively TRBD2 (6 bases). V lost 5 bases and J 9 bases, leaving 17 bases between the germline ends. This CDR3 has 14 amino acids. Germline V CDR1 and CDR2: SNHLY, FYNNEI.

The V call is TRBV6-1, the J call TRBJ1-3, with unresolved D. The ends were cut back, 4 bases at V and 14 bases at J, with 15 bases in the middle. The CDR3 runs 12 residues. From germline, CDR1 is MNHNS and CDR2 SASEGT. Here the CDR3 reads CASSVPGPRVYF. The CDR3 DNA reads as TGTGCCAGCAGTGTACCCGGCCCTCGGGTATATTTT.

In this sample, this clone turned up a few times. The chain is built from TRBV27 and TRBJ2-1; TRBD2 matches at 9 bases. CDR1 is MNHEY, CDR2 SMNVEV, per germline (reference sequence). This CDR3 region has 16 residues. After removal of 3 bases from V and 4 bases from J, the junction contained 7 bases not matched to a gene. As DNA, the CDR3 is TGTGCCAGCAGTTTGTCCGGGACTAGCACTTACAATGAGCAGTTCTTC. This codes for CASSLSGTSTYNEQFF.

Notes on this clone: Mismatch with germline at one junction end may stem from a read error. The chain uses TRBV11-2 and TRBJ2-4; 9 bases line up with TRBD2. The CDR3 spans 16 residues. From germline, CDR1 is SGHAT and CDR2 FQNNGV. The CDR3 sequence: CASSLELAGVENSQYF. DNA for the CDR3: TGTGCCAGCAGCTTAGAGTTAGCGGGAGTTGAAAACAGTCAGTACTTC.

This clone was observed a single time. This chain joins TRBV27 and TRBJ1-2; weak D call: TRBD1 (6 bases). CDR1 is MNHEY and CDR2 is SMNVEV in the germline V gene (reference sequence). V was pared by 4 bases and J by 8 bases, with 23 bases between. This CDR3 region has 16 residues. Here the CDR3 DNA reads TGTGCCAGCAGTTGCCCCCCGAACAGGGTCAGATGCGGCTACACCTTC. Its protein product is CASSCPPNRVRCGYTF.

V usage is TRBV2 and J usage is TRBJ2-3, with 14 bases aligning to TRBD2. Germline lookup yields CDR1 SNHLY and CDR2 FYNNEI. V dropped 5 bases and J dropped 1; count of bases not matched to a gene: 2. This CDR3 has 16 amino acids. The CDR3 DNA reads as TGTGCCAGCAGTAGACTAGCGGGAGGGGGCACAGATACGCAGTATTTT. Translated, it gives CASSRLAGGGTDTQYF.

The chain uses TRBV19 and TRBJ2-5; 7 nucleotides match TRBD1. V dropped 5 bases and J dropped 5; count of bases not matched to a gene: 5. Looked up from germline, CDR1 is LNHDA and CDR2 is SQIVND (reference sequence). This CDR3 is 13 amino acids long. DNA for the CDR3: TGTGCCAGTAGTCTGACAGGGAAGGAGACCCAGTACTTC. It is translated as CASSLTGKETQYF.

The chain combines TRBV10-1 with TRBJ1-2; 7 bases line up with TRBD1. Germline CDR1 and CDR2: WNHNN and SYGVQD (reference sequence). V shed 0 bases and J 4 bases; nucleotides not matched to a gene: 5. There are 15 residues in the CDR3. CDR3 sequence: CASSESLGTVYGYTF. Here the CDR3 DNA reads TGCGCCAGCAGTGAGTCCTTGGGGACAGTCTATGGCTACACCTTC.

Comments on this clone: The junction shows a germline mismatch at one end, possibly a read error. The chain recombines TRBV9 with TRBJ2-5; 11 bases are a match to TRBD2. The DNA end is more similar to TRBJ2-7, so the J call may be wrong. CDR1 is SGDLS, CDR2 YYNGEE, per germline. This CDR3 comprises 15 residues. The CDR3, as DNA: TGTGCCAGCAACGTAGCGGGAGGGCCGATCAGCGAGCAGTACTTC. This codes for CASNVAGGPISEQYF.

In its sample, this clone was seen a few times. J is TRBJ2-7 and V is TRBV9, with 8 bases matching TRBD2. This CDR3 is 13 amino acids long. Germline loops: CDR1 SGDLS, CDR2 YYNGEE. The V and J ends lost 7 bases and 6 bases, in that order; junction bases with no gene match: 9. CDR3 protein: CASAGGPGGEQYF. CDR3 coding DNA: TGTGCCAGCGCGGGAGGCCCGGGGGGCGAGCAGTACTTC.

The chain uses TRBV19 and TRBJ2-7; possibly TRBD2 for D (6 bases). The CDR3 is made up of 14 amino acids. Deletions cut 5 bases from V and 3 bases from J, with 14 bases between. Germline CDR1 and CDR2: LNHDA and SQIVND (reference sequence). The CDR3, as DNA: TGTGCCAGTAGTCCCGGGGGTGCCAACTACGAGCAGTACTTC. Protein sequence: CASSPGGANYEQYF.

This clone was recorded a few times. The chain carries TRBV28 and TRBJ1-2; 8 positions agree with TRBD1. J lost 7 bases, V lost 4 bases, and 8 bases had no gene match. The CDR3 is 14 amino acids. The germline CDR1 and CDR2 sequences are MDHEN and SYDVKM. The CDR3, as DNA: TGTGCCAGCAGTTCGGCAGGGGGCGTATCTGGCTACACCTTC. Residues: CASSSAGGVSGYTF.

This clone was observed once. V gene TRBV28 combines with J gene TRBJ2-3; D is possibly TRBD1 (6 bases). V was shortened by 7 bases and J by 3 bases, with 14 bases between the two germline ends. CDR1 and CDR2 from the germline V gene are MDHEN and SYDVKM. The CDR3 spans 14 residues. This CDR3 is CASNPLQGTDTQYF. DNA of the CDR3: TGTGCCAGCAACCCACTACAGGGAACAGATACGCAGTATTTT.

This chain links TRBV28 with TRBJ1-5; D is possibly TRBD1 (6 bases). The CDR3 sequence is 16 residues long. With 5 bases removed from V and 5 bases from J, the gap between germline ends came to 19 bases. Germline CDR1 reads MDHEN; CDR2 reads SYDVKM. This CDR3 is CASSPTGLKVDQPQHF. Written as DNA, the CDR3 is TGTGCCAGCAGTCCCACAGGGTTGAAAGTGGATCAGCCCCAGCATTTT.

Details on this clone: A junction end diverges from the germline sequence, so it may reflect a read error. This chain uses TRBV28 with TRBJ1-4, with D unclear. This CDR3 has 14 amino acids. Germline CDR1 MDHEN, CDR2 SYDVKM. CDR3 nucleotide sequence: TGTGCCAGCAGTGAACCGGGAGCGGATGATAAACTGTTTTTT. This translates into CASSEPGADDKLFF.

Concerning this clone: The germline gene is not matched at one end of the junction; a read error may be the cause. As DNA, the CDR3 is TGTGCTAGCAGCTTAGAACGGGCAGGGGGGACCCAGTACTTC. As protein: CASSLERAGGTQYF. The V gene is TRBV7-7, the J gene TRBJ2-5, with 7 bases aligning to TRBD1. Germline lookup yields CDR1 SSHAT and CDR2 FNYEAQ (reference sequence). The CDR3 totals 14 residues.

The chain links TRBV5-1 to TRBJ2-2; a possible D gene is TRBD1 (5 bases). Germline assignment: CDR1 SGHRS and CDR2 YFSETQ. CDR3 length: 13 amino acids. V dropped 7 bases and J dropped 1 base, with 8 bases sitting between them. This chain's CDR3 is CASGQGNTGELFF. The CDR3 region has the DNA TGCGCCAGCGGGCAGGGGAACACCGGGGAGCTGTTTTTT.

In DNA, the CDR3 is TGTGCCAGCAGTTTTTCCCCCGAGGGCGGGAGGGGGGTGGTGCAGTACTTC. Its protein is CASSFSPEGGRGVVQYF. The chain joins TRBV28 to TRBJ2-7, with 9 bases aligning to TRBD2. The CDR3 runs 17 residues. Germline-derived CDR1 and CDR2 are MDHEN and SYDVKM. V was clipped by 3 bases and J by 9 bases; unmatched bases: 18.

The chain combines TRBV7-3 with TRBJ2-1, with a weak D call TRBD1 (5 bases). CDR1 is SGHTA and CDR2 is FQGTGA in the germline V gene. The CDR3 covers 15 residues. V shed 4 bases and J shed 2 bases, with 12 bases lying between them. This CDR3 is CASSSQATTYNEQFF. The CDR3 coding sequence is TGTGCCAGCAGCTCACAGGCTACCACCTACAATGAGCAGTTCTTC.

This clone has just one count. The chain recombines TRBV5-6 with TRBJ2-6; TRBD1 might be the D (6 bases). This CDR3 has 14 amino acids. Per the germline V gene, CDR1 is SGHDT and CDR2 is YYEEEE. The V and J ends lost 4 bases and 4 bases respectively, with 9 bases between them. CDR3: CASSNRVGANVLTF. The CDR3 nucleotides are TGTGCCAGCAGCAACAGGGTCGGGGCCAACGTCCTGACTTTC.

Of note for this clone: Distinct nucleotide sequences in the sample also encode this CDR3. This rearrangement joins TRBV7-9 to TRBJ2-5, with D possibly TRBD1 on 6 matching bases. The germline V and J ends were trimmed by 0 bases and 4 bases, with 6 bases remaining between them. Germline V gene lookup returns CDR1 SEHNR and CDR2 FQNEAQ (reference sequence). The CDR3 has 13 residues. The DNA for the CDR3 is TGTGCCAGCAGCTTAGCAGGGGGAGAGACCCAGTACTTC. This translates into CASSLAGGETQYF.

The chain combines TRBV10-3 with TRBJ2-3; 11 positions agree with TRBD2. Trimming removed 2 bases from V and 0 bases from J; junction bases left unmatched: 7. Germline assignment: CDR1 ENHRY and CDR2 SYGVKD. The CDR3 has 18 residues. The DNA of the CDR3 is TGTGCCATCAGTGAGGGGGGACTAGCGGCACGTAGCACAGATACGCAGTATTTT. It translates to CAISEGGLAARSTDTQYF.

This chain links TRBV28 with TRBJ2-1; D possibly corresponds to TRBD2 (6 bases). V gave up 5 bases and J gave up 0 bases, with 11 bases separating them. Germline values: CDR1 MDHEN, CDR2 SYDVKM. This CDR3 is built from 15 residues. CDR3 region: CASSVAETSYNEQFF. CDR3 DNA: TGTGCCAGCAGTGTAGCGGAAACCTCCTACAATGAGCAGTTCTTC.

This clone appeared a few times. The J gene is TRBJ2-3, the V gene TRBV6-1; no clear D. Trimming shortened V by 6 bases and J by 0 bases, and 4 bases separated the two germline ends. Germline V CDR1 and CDR2: MNHNS, SASEGT. The CDR3 is made up of 12 amino acids. CDR3 in amino acids: CASRESTDTQYF. In nucleotides, the CDR3 is TGTGCCAGCAGGGAGAGCACAGATACGCAGTATTTT.

The rearrangement uses TRBV2 and TRBJ1-5; possibly TRBD1 for D (5 bases). The CDR3 extends over 18 amino acids. V lost 6 bases to trimming and J lost 6 bases, with 27 bases between them. The germline V gene has CDR1 SNHLY and CDR2 FYNNEI. The CDR3 is CASSLMRGGEGRAQPQHF. The CDR3 DNA is TGTGCCAGCAGCCTAATGAGAGGAGGGGAAGGTCGGGCTCAGCCCCAGCATTTT. The entire variable domain, with the rest obtained from reference TRBV2 and TRBJ1-5, is as follows: EPEVTQTPSHQVTQMGQEVILRCVPISNHLYFYWYRQILGQKVEFLVSFYNNEISEKSEIFDDQFSVERPDGSNFTLKIRSTKLEDSAMYFCASSLMRGGEGRAQPQHFGDGTRLSIL.